This TCR beta chain was documented in a study of blood T cell repertoires in COVID-19. Looking at the study overall: There were acute and convalescent COVID-19 samples, and they came from the United States, Italy and Spain. Nucleic acid was either cDNA or gDNA, and it came from T cells, B-cell-depleted T cells, or PBMCs.

Per the study methods: The assay estimated nucleated cells by amplifying reference gene primers. Clones were read by immunoSEQ multiplex PCR, and TCRdb kept only the in-frame ones, dropping some. V and J calls and clone size are given by that table; D and trimming were obtained from the DNA. This table has about 140,000 clones, around four fifths appearing once. This clone was picked up a small number of times. Germline loops: CDR1 SGDLS, CDR2 YYNGEE. Trimming pared 4 bases from V and 6 bases from J, leaving 13 bases between. The length of the CDR3 is 14 residues. The chain links TRBV9 to TRBJ2-2; D may be TRBD2 (5 bases). The clonotype originates from a woman over 75 with acute or convalescent COVID-19. Input material: peripheral blood. The CDR3 reads CASSLSSLSGELFF. The DNA for the CDR3 is TGTGCCAGCAGCCTTTCTAGCCTGTCCGGGGAGCTGTTTTTT.